These T cell receptor beta chains were read from a single sample in a study of blood T cell repertoires in COVID-19. Here immunoSEQ multiplex PCR was the method, and the copy in TCRdb shows in-frame clones only, minus some. The sample yields 360,000 or so clones, over 85% seen once. Source material: PBMCs or T cells enriched from blood (not recorded which). These receptors all come from a woman in her twenties or thirties who had recovered from COVID-19. Both conserved end residues are trimmed from each CDR3. Clone size is stated in some rows and not others, as once, few, many or a class when expanded.

J gene: TRBJ1-3; V gene: TRBV7-2; clone size: -; CDR3 length: 12; CDR3 protein: ASSLAGQGNTIY
J gene: TRBJ1-1; V gene: TRBV30; clone size: -; CDR3 length: 9; CDR3 protein: AWSGLTEAF
J gene: TRBJ2-3; V gene: TRBV30; clone size: -; CDR3 length: 13; CDR3 protein: AWSVPSGHPDTQY
J gene: TRBJ1-6; V gene: TRBV5-8; clone size: -; CDR3 length: 13; CDR3 protein: ASSHDRGGRSPLH
J gene: TRBJ1-2; V gene: TRBV19; clone size: -; CDR3 length: 14; CDR3 protein: ASSSFDRTQGYGYT
J gene: TRBJ1-2; V gene: TRBV18; clone size: -; CDR3 length: 14; CDR3 protein: ASSPRLQGGNYGYT
J gene: TRBJ2-7; V gene: TRBV30; clone size: -; CDR3 length: 10; CDR3 protein: AWSSSSYEQY
J gene: TRBJ1-3; V gene: TRBV9; clone size: -; CDR3 length: 12; CDR3 protein: ASSVTSGGHTIY
J gene: TRBJ1-5; V gene: TRBV9; clone size: -; CDR3 length: 13; CDR3 protein: ASSPGQGQGQPQH
J gene: TRBJ1-4; V gene: TRBV12-3/TRBV12-4; clone size: -; CDR3 length: 11; CDR3 protein: ASTPTGNEKLF
J gene: TRBJ2-7; V gene: TRBV10-3; clone size: -; CDR3 length: 13; CDR3 protein: AISERLAGTYEQY
J gene: TRBJ1-2; V gene: TRBV4-3; clone size: -; CDR3 length: 13; CDR3 protein: ASSQDRGTLLGYT
J gene: TRBJ2-1; V gene: TRBV20-1; clone size: -; CDR3 length: 11; CDR3 protein: SASSGNSNEQF
J gene: TRBJ1-1; V gene: TRBV28; clone size: -; CDR3 length: 13; CDR3 protein: ASSPRGLQNTEAF
J gene: TRBJ2-5; V gene: TRBV15; clone size: -; CDR3 length: 14; CDR3 protein: ATSSLLAGGQETQY
J gene: TRBJ1-4; V gene: TRBV18; clone size: -; CDR3 length: 13; CDR3 protein: ASSPAGGTNEKLF
J gene: TRBJ1-2; V gene: TRBV27; clone size: -; CDR3 length: 14; CDR3 protein: ASSIGTVPTNYGYT
J gene: TRBJ1-5; V gene: TRBV6-4; clone size: -; CDR3 length: 12; CDR3 protein: ASVQDLSNQPQH
J gene: TRBJ2-2; V gene: TRBV4-1; clone size: -; CDR3 length: 17; CDR3 protein: ASSQREGLAGARGGELF
J gene: TRBJ2-2; V gene: TRBV12-5; clone size: -; CDR3 length: 15; CDR3 protein: ASGNPTGSGNTGELF
J gene: TRBJ2-3; V gene: TRBV5-6; clone size: -; CDR3 length: 15; CDR3 protein: ASSLGLAGDPTDTQY
J gene: TRBJ2-1; V gene: TRBV4-2; clone size: -; CDR3 length: 17; CDR3 protein: ASSQDSPSGGYFFNEQF
J gene: TRBJ1-2; V gene: TRBV10-3; clone size: once; CDR3 length: 16; CDR3 protein: AISEPAGTGSGDYGYT
J gene: TRBJ1-2; V gene: TRBV5-1; clone size: -; CDR3 length: 12; CDR3 protein: ASSFGTGTYGYT
J gene: TRBJ1-2; V gene: TRBV27; clone size: -; CDR3 length: 11; CDR3 protein: ASSLAGSNGYT
J gene: TRBJ2-2; V gene: TRBV7-9; clone size: -; CDR3 length: 14; CDR3 protein: ASSPTGGANTGELF
J gene: TRBJ1-1; V gene: TRBV7-2; clone size: -; CDR3 length: 13; CDR3 protein: ASSRSSTGNTEAF
J gene: TRBJ2-2; V gene: TRBV24-1; clone size: -; CDR3 length: 14; CDR3 protein: ATAALRTTNTGELF
J gene: TRBJ2-7; V gene: TRBV5-1; clone size: -; CDR3 length: 15; CDR3 protein: ASSLGGKRLGPYEQY
J gene: TRBJ2-5; V gene: TRBV5-1; clone size: -; CDR3 length: 10; CDR3 protein: ASSSPFGSQY
J gene: TRBJ2-2; V gene: TRBV5-4; clone size: -; CDR3 length: 15; CDR3 protein: ASSRDPGQLNTGELF
J gene: TRBJ1-2; V gene: TRBV7-9; clone size: -; CDR3 length: 11; CDR3 protein: ASVSDSNYGYT
J gene: TRBJ1-1; V gene: TRBV5-1; clone size: -; CDR3 length: 14; CDR3 protein: ASSLGYGRGNTEAF
J gene: TRBJ1-1; V gene: TRBV6-5; clone size: -; CDR3 length: 13; CDR3 protein: ASSYSLRGVTEAF
J gene: TRBJ2-3; V gene: TRBV12-3/TRBV12-4; clone size: -; CDR3 length: 11; CDR3 protein: ASSLSVGVTQY
J gene: TRBJ2-5; V gene: TRBV28; clone size: -; CDR3 length: 13; CDR3 protein: ASSLGQGVSETQY
J gene: TRBJ1-1; V gene: TRBV6-5; clone size: -; CDR3 length: 8; CDR3 protein: ASGGPEAF
J gene: TRBJ2-7; V gene: TRBV5-1; clone size: -; CDR3 length: 14; CDR3 protein: ASSLVLGGISYEQY
J gene: TRBJ1-3; V gene: TRBV12-5; clone size: once; CDR3 length: 12; CDR3 protein: ASGDSNSGNTIY
J gene: TRBJ2-2; V gene: TRBV5-1; clone size: -; CDR3 length: 12; CDR3 protein: ASSLPEATGELF
J gene: TRBJ2-5; V gene: TRBV5-1; clone size: -; CDR3 length: 13; CDR3 protein: ASSLEAGAGETQY
J gene: TRBJ2-3; V gene: TRBV6-2/TRBV6-3; clone size: -; CDR3 length: 12; CDR3 protein: ASSSFGGGDTQY
J gene: TRBJ2-1; V gene: TRBV29-1; clone size: -; CDR3 length: 14; CDR3 protein: SVEDTGTGILGEQF